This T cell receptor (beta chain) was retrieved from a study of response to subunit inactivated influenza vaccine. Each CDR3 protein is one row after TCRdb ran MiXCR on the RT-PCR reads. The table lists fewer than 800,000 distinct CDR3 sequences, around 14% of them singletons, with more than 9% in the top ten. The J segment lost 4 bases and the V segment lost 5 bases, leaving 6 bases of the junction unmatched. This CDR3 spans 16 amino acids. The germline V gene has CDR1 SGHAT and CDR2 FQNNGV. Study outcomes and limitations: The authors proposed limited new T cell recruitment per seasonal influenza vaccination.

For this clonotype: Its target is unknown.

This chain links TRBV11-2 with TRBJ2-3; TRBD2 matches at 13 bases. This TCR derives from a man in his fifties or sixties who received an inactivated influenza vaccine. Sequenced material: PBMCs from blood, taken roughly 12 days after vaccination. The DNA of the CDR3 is TGTGCCAGCAGCCCGGGACTAGCGGGAACCGCAGATACGCAGTATTTT. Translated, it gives CASSPGLAGTADTQYF.